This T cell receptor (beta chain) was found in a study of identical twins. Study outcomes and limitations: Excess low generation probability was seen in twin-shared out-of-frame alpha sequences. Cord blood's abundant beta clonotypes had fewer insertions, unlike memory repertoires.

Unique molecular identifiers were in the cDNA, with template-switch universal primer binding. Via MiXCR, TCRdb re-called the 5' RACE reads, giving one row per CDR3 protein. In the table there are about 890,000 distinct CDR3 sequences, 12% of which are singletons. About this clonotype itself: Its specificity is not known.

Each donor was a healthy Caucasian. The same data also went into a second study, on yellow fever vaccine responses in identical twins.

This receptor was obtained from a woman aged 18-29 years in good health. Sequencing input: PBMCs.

CDR3 nucleotides: TGCGCCAGCAGCTCGAACCTGGGACAGGGAAGGACTGAAGCTTTCTTT. Its translation: CASSSNLGQGRTEAFF. The chain employs TRBV5-1 and TRBJ1-1, with 9 bases identical to TRBD1. CDR1 is SGHRS, CDR2 YFSETQ, per germline. The J segment lost 5 bases and the V segment lost 3 bases, leaving 11 bases of the junction unmatched. The CDR3 spans 16 residues. Together with reference TRBV5-1 and TRBJ1-1, the CDR3 gives the full variable domain: KAGVTQTPRYLIKTRGQQVTLSCSPISGHRSVSWYQQTPGQGLQFLFEYFSETQRNKGNFPGRFSGRQFSNSRSEMNVSTLELGDSALYLCASSSNLGQGRTEAFFGQGTRLTVV.